This entry features one TCR beta chain sequence. The intended depth for sequencing was 1 in 200,000 to 1 in 1 million T cells. Measured with immunoSEQ multiplex PCR; TCRdb has only the in-frame clones, and not every one. The sample has 150,000 to 200,000 clones, under 90% seen once. This CDR3 has 15 amino acids. CDR1 MNHEY and CDR2 SVGAGI come from the germline V gene. Between the trimmed V and J ends, which lost 3 bases and 1 base, there was a span of 12 bases. The sample is drawn from a study of cytotoxic CD8 clonotypes in ibrutinib-treated CLL. Across the study: Partial responses numbered some 25 and complete responses 2; after a median about 74 months, roughly 15 stayed remitted and roughly twelve progressed.

This TCR was recovered from a human donor with chronic lymphocytic leukemia. The source was PBMCs, collected after 24 months of ibrutinib treatment. This chain links TRBV6-5 with TRBJ1-1, with a possible D match to TRBD1 (5 bases). The CDR3 protein is CASSYSDTPNTEAFF. CDR3 coding DNA: TGTGCCAGCAGTTATTCGGACACGCCGAACACTGAAGCTTTCTTT.